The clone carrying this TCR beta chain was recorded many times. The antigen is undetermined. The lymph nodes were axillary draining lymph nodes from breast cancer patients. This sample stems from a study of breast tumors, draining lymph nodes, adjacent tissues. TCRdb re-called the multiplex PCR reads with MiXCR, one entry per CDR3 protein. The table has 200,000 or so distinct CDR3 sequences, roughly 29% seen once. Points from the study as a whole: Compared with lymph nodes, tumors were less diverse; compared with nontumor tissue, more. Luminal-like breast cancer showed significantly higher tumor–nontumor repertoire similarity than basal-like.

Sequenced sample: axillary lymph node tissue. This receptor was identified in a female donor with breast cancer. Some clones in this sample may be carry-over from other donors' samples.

The CDR3 here is CASSKDPRPYNEQFF. The CDR3 DNA reads TGTGCCAGCAGCAAAGACCCCAGACCGTACAATGAGCAGTTCTTC. The J gene is TRBJ2-1, the V gene TRBV9; D gene uncertain. CDR3 length: 15 residues. V shed 4 bases and J shed 4 bases, with 15 bases lying between them. From germline, CDR1 is SGDLS and CDR2 YYNGEE.